This paragraph reports one T cell receptor beta chain. Its antigen remains unidentified. Base quality data are lacking; no much larger clone is found one base away. This record belongs to a study of blood T cell repertoires in COVID-19 (dated by TCRdb to about 2020). Broadly, across the study: Samples from collaborators originated in the United States, Italy and Spain and spanned both the acute and convalescent phases of COVID-19. The prospective study material was composed of cDNA or gDNA derived from T cells, B-cell-depleted T cells, or PBMCs. Subjects who had been exposed to COVID-19, were actively infected with it, or had recovered from it provided the deeply sampled blood TCRbeta repertoires that made up the dataset. A freely available public database, intended as a resource for researchers studying the immune response to SARS-CoV-2, is where the repertoires were released. The samples were drawn from two sources: the first 160 participants of the ongoing ImmuneRACE study, and 1,000 to 1,500 subjects contributed by 6 global collaborators. The sample metadata nearly always contained a de-identified subject ID, COVID-19 status, age in years and sex. Where available, HLA class I and class II types were obtained from metadata supplied by the sample provider rather than from assay-based typing.

TCRbeta CDR3 regions were amplified from genomic DNA by means of the immunoSEQ Assay, a bias-controlled multiplex PCR. The original methods were these. The number of nucleated cells in each sample was estimated from the amplification of reference gene primers within the assay. To quantify the absolute abundance of each unique TCRbeta CDR3 rearrangement, sequence reads were collapsed and filtered. For each sample, productive Simpson clonality was calculated by taking the square root of Simpson's diversity index across productive rearrangements. TCRdb re-hosts the immuneACCESS table, in-frame sequences only. Its copies lack some clones; in the studies checked, an unresolved V gene accounts for under half of them, and the cause for the rest is not known. V and J calls and clone size are copied from that table; D and trimming were computed from the DNA. The sample table lists fewer than 90,000 clones, roughly 88% of them with a count of one. More than 5.5% of the sample goes to the ten largest clones.

General study outcomes and caveats: The amount of clinical and demographic metadata varied by source and participant and was provided uncurated.

Each collaborating institution followed its own protocols to collect whole blood in K2EDTA tubes. For TCRbeta analysis, collaborator samples were shipped as frozen whole blood, as isolated PBMCs, or as DNA extracted from either sample type. Input material: peripheral blood. The sequence was collected from a man aged 65 to 85 with acute or convalescent COVID-19.

The bases read TGCGCCAGCAGCTGGCAGGGGACTACCTACGAGCAGTACTTC. The resulting protein is CASSWQGTTYEQYF. The chain couples TRBV5-1 to TRBJ2-7; the best D guess is TRBD2, with 7 bases matching. Relative to germline, V is 3 bases shorter and J is 2 bases shorter, with 12 bases between their ends. CDR1 SGHRS and CDR2 YFSETQ are derived from the germline V gene. Inclusive of the bounding cysteine and phenylalanine, the CDR3 is 14 residues long. The kept DNA is CDR3 alone, 42 bases in frame from the first base.